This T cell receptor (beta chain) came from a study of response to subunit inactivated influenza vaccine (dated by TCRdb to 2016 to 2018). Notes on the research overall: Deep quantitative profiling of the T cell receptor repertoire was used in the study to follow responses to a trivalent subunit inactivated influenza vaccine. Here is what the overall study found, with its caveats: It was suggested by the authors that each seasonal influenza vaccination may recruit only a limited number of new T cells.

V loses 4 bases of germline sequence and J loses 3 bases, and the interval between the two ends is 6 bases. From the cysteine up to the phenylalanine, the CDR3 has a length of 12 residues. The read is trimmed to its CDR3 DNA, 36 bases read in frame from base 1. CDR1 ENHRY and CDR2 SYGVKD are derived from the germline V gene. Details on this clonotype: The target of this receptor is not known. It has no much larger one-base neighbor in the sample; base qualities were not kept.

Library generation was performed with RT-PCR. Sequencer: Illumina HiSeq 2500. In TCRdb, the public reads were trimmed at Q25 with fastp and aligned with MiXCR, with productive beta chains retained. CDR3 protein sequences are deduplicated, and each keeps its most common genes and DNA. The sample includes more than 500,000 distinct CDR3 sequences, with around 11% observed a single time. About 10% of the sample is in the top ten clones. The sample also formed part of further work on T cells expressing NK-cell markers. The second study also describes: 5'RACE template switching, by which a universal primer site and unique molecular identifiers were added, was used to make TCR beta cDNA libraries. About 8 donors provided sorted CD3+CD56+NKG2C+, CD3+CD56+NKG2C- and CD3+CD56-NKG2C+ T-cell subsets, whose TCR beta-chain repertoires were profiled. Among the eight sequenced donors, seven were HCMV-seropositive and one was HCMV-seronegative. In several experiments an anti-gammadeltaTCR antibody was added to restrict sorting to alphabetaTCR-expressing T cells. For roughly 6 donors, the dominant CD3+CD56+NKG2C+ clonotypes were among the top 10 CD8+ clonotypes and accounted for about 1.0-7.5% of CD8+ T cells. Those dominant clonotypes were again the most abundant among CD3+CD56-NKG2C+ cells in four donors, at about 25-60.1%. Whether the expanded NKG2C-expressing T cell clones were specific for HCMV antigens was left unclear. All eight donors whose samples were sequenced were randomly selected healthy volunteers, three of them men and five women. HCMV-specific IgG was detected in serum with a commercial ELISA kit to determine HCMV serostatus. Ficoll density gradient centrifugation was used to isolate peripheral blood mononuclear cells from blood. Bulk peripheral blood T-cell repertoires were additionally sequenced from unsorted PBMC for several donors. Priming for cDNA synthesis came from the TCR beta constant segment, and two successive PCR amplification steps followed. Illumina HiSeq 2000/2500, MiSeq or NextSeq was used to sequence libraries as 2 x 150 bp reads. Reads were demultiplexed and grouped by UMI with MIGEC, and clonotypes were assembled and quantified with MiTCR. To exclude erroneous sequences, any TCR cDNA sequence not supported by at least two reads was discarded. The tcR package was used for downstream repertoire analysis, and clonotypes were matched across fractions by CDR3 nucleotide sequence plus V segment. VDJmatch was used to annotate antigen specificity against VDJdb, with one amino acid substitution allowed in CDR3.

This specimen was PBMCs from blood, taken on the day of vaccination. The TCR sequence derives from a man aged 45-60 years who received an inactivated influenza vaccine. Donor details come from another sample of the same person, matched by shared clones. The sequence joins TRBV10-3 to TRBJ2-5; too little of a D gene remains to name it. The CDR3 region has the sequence CAISGTKETQYF. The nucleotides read TGTGCCATCAGTGGAACAAAAGAGACCCAGTACTTC.